This T cell receptor (beta chain) is from a study of response to subunit inactivated influenza vaccine. Via MiXCR, TCRdb re-called the RT-PCR reads, giving one row per CDR3 protein. This sample carries about 570,000 distinct CDR3 sequences, 11% of them seen once, and the ten largest clones take approximately 10%. The CDR3 runs to 11 residues. Deletions cut 2 bases from V and 10 bases from J, with 6 bases between. Germline lookup yields CDR1 WSHSY and CDR2 SAAADI. This clonotype was seen more than once but under ten times. The data were also submitted as part of a second study, on T cells expressing NK-cell markers. That source reports: Generation of TCR beta cDNA was performed by 5'RACE template switching incorporating UMIs. Seropositivity for HCMV was found in seven of the eight sequenced donors, with one seronegative. Dominant NKG2C+ clonotypes made up roughly 1.0-7.0% of CD8+ T cells in a handful of donors.

V gene TRBV10-2 combines with J gene TRBJ2-1; tentative D call: TRBD2 (5 bases). The TCR comes from a man in his fifties who received an inactivated influenza vaccine. Sample: PBMCs from blood, taken on the day of vaccination. CDR3 in amino acids: CASSEGGEQFF. The CDR3 DNA sequence: TGCGCCAGCAGTGAGGGAGGAGAGCAGTTCTTC.